What follows are 32 T cell receptor beta chains derived from one specimen sequenced in a study of T cell responses to AZD1222 COVID-19 vaccine. Measured with immunoSEQ multiplex PCR; TCRdb has only the in-frame clones, and not every one. The data show 110,000 or so clones, about 86% seen once. Sequences were derived from peripheral blood, sampled on day 0 of AZD1222 vaccination. These receptors were obtained from an adult in good health.

This clone has a handful of counts. The rearrangement joins TRBV7-2 to TRBJ2-7, with 10 nucleotides matching TRBD2. Germline values: CDR1 SGHTA, CDR2 FQGNSA. The CDR3 loop spans 15 amino acids. Trimming took 5 bases from V and 3 from J; bases not matched to a gene: 7. Written as DNA, the CDR3 is TGTGCCAGCAGCCCTTCTAGCGGGGGTTACTACGAGCAGTACTTC. Protein: CASSPSSGGYYEQYF.

This chain joins TRBV28 and TRBJ2-5, with D hard to call. CDR3 size: 13 residues. From germline, CDR1 is MDHEN and CDR2 SYDVKM. The V and J ends lost 3 bases and 5 bases respectively, with 10 bases between them. This chain's CDR3 is CASSLEGDETQYF. The CDR3 DNA follows: TGTGCCAGCAGTTTGGAAGGTGACGAGACCCAGTACTTC.

The chain recombines TRBV5-1 with TRBJ1-4, with TRBD1 identical over 8 bases. Germline trimming cut 5 bases from V and 1 base from J; bases unmatched to any gene: 7. This CDR3 has 16 residues. Per germline, CDR1 SGHRS and CDR2 YFSETQ. The CDR3 DNA reads as TGCGCCAGCAGTCCAGGGGGCGGGGGAACTAATGAAAAACTGTTTTTT. It yields the protein CASSPGGGGTNEKLFF.

The chain joins TRBV5-6 to TRBJ2-7; 7 positions match TRBD1. Germline lookup yields CDR1 SGHDT and CDR2 YYEEEE. The CDR3 has 13 amino acids. Trimming removed 6 bases from V and 7 bases from J; junction bases left unmatched: 10. DNA of the CDR3: TGTGCCAGCACAAAAGCGGCAGGGGGTGAGCAGTACTTC. The encoded protein is CASTKAAGGEQYF.

This chain uses TRBV6-2 or TRBV6-3 with TRBJ1-5, with TRBD1 as a possible D gene (6 bases). The CDR3 runs 14 residues. V lost 2 bases and J 7 bases, leaving 12 bases between the germline ends. Germline V gene lookup returns CDR1 MNHEY and CDR2 SVGEGT. The chain's CDR3 is CASSYEQGKQPQHF. The CDR3, as DNA: TGTGCCAGCAGTTACGAACAGGGTAAACAGCCCCAGCATTTT.

The rearrangement joins TRBV19 to TRBJ2-7; 8 nucleotides agree with TRBD2. The V gene end was trimmed by 4 bases and the J gene end by 1 base; junction bases not matched to a gene: 6. Germline lookup yields CDR1 LNHDA and CDR2 SQIVND (reference sequence). The length of the CDR3 is 15 residues. CDR3 nucleotides: TGTGCCAGTAGTAAGGCCAGCGGGAGTTCCTACGAGCAGTACTTC. This encodes CASSKASGSSYEQYF.

This clone was counted a few times. The chain combines TRBV5-1 with TRBJ1-5; no clear D. CDR3 length: 15 amino acids. In germline, CDR1 is SGHRS, CDR2 YFSETQ. Trimming took 2 bases from V and 0 from J, leaving 9 bases between them. Written as DNA, the CDR3 is TGCGCCAGCAGCTTATATCCTTCTAGCAATCAGCCCCAGCATTTT. It specifies CASSLYPSSNQPQHF.

This CDR3 reads CASSPRDLTTATNEKLFF. CDR3 DNA sequence: TGTGCCAGCAGCCCTCGGGACCTTACCACCGCAACTAATGAAAAACTGTTTTTT. This chain joins TRBV21-1 and TRBJ1-4. TRBV21-1 is annotated as a pseudogene. This CDR3 has 18 amino acids.

The chain's CDR3 is CASSRTGGSFMNTEAFF. In DNA, the CDR3 is TGCGCCAGCAGTCGAACAGGGGGTAGTTTCATGAACACTGAAGCTTTCTTT. This rearrangement joins TRBV5-1 to TRBJ1-1; 8 bases line up with TRBD1. The CDR3 runs 17 residues. Germline-derived CDR1 and CDR2 are SGHRS and YFSETQ. V lost 5 bases and J lost 0; bases outside the gene matches: 12.

This clone was seen a single time. The chain recombines TRBV6-4 with TRBJ2-1, with 11 bases fitting TRBD1. The CDR3 loop spans 15 amino acids. CDR1 MRHNA and CDR2 SNTAGT come from the germline V gene. J was trimmed by 8 bases and V by 7 bases; bases with no gene match: 10. CDR3 protein: CASNPGTGGADEQFF. In nucleotides, the CDR3 is TGTGCCAGCAATCCCGGGACAGGGGGTGCCGATGAGCAGTTCTTC.

The chain couples TRBV28 to TRBJ2-3; 7 bases match TRBD1. The CDR3 is 16 amino acids. The germline V gene has CDR1 MDHEN and CDR2 SYDVKM. Trimming cost V 6 bases and J 5 bases; bases outside gene matches: 14. The CDR3 is CASSSTWDSPGDTQYF. CDR3 nucleotides: TGTGCCAGCAGCTCCACGTGGGACAGCCCGGGAGATACGCAGTATTTT.

The chain couples TRBV11-2 to TRBJ2-4; no firm D call. V dropped 0 bases and J dropped 5 bases, with 5 bases sitting between them. The germline V gene has CDR1 SGHAT and CDR2 FQNNGV. There are 13 residues in the CDR3. DNA of the CDR3: TGTGCCAGCAGCTTAGACAGGCAAAACATTCAGTACTTC. Protein: CASSLDRQNIQYF.

Here the CDR3 reads CASRGQQNSPLHF. CDR3 nucleotide sequence: TGTGCCAGCCGGGGACAGCAGAATTCACCCCTCCACTTT. The V and J genes are TRBV27 and TRBJ1-6; 7 bases map to TRBD1. CDR1 and CDR2 (germline): MNHEY, SMNVEV (reference sequence). The CDR3 is 13 residues long. The junction had 5 bases not matched to a gene; V was cut back by 8 bases and J by 7 bases.

This chain links TRBV11-3 with TRBJ1-2; 8 nucleotides line up with TRBD1. V shed 4 bases and J 4 bases; nucleotides not matched to a gene: 2. This CDR3 has 13 amino acids. Germline CDR1 reads SGHNT; CDR2 reads YENEEA. This CDR3 is CASSSTGGYGYTF. CDR3 bases: TGTGCCAGCAGCTCAACAGGGGGCTATGGCTACACCTTC.

The chain carries TRBV7-2 and TRBJ2-7; TRBD2 agrees at 13 bases. Trimming took 1 base from V and 7 from J; bases not matched to a gene: 4. The CDR3 length is 15 residues. Germline values: CDR1 SGHTA, CDR2 FQGNSA. The CDR3 DNA sequence: TGTGCCAGCAGCTTAGGCAGGACTAGCGGGAGAGAGCAGTACTTC. Residues: CASSLGRTSGREQYF. Full variable domain (remainder filled in from reference TRBV7-2 and TRBJ2-7): GAGVSQSPSNKVTEKGKDVELRCDPISGHTALYWYRQSLGQGLEFLIYFQGNSAPDKSGLPSDRFSAERTGGSVSTLTIQRTQQEDSAVYLCASSLGRTSGREQYFGPGTRLTVT.

The J gene is TRBJ1-1, the V gene TRBV28, with 7 bases fitting TRBD1. This CDR3 region has 11 residues. V dropped 4 bases and J dropped 9; count of bases not matched to a gene: 2. The germline CDR1 and CDR2 sequences are MDHEN and SYDVKM. The CDR3 is CASSSDRQAFF. The CDR3 coding sequence is TGTGCCAGCAGTTCGGACAGGCAAGCTTTCTTT.

This clone has just one count. The chain joins TRBV4-3 to TRBJ2-5; 7 bases match TRBD1. The germline V gene has CDR1 LGHNA and CDR2 YSLEER. V lost 3 bases, J lost 6 bases, and 10 bases stayed unmatched. This CDR3 has 15 residues. CDR3 in amino acids: CASSQERGGTKTQYF. CDR3 DNA sequence: TGCGCCAGCAGCCAGGAAAGAGGGGGCACAAAGACCCAGTACTTC.

The V call is TRBV9, the J call TRBJ1-2; the match to TRBD1 covers 8 bases. Germline CDR1 and CDR2: SGDLS and YYNGEE. The junction had 10 bases not matched to a gene; V was cut back by 4 bases and J by 8 bases. The CDR3 extends over 14 amino acids. The CDR3 sequence is CASSPPGQGLGYTF. The CDR3 bases are TGTGCCAGCAGCCCCCCCGGACAGGGTTTGGGCTACACCTTC.

Of note for this clone: The sample has other DNA sequences that encode this CDR3 too. This sequence joins TRBV19 and TRBJ2-1; D call uncertain. The CDR3 length is 15 residues. Trimming stripped 0 bases from V and 0 bases from J, with 6 bases between. Germline CDR1 reads LNHDA; CDR2 reads SQIVND (reference sequence). The CDR3 DNA reads as TGTGCCAGTAGTATAGACAGGAGCTCCTACAATGAGCAGTTCTTC. Its translation is CASSIDRSSYNEQFF.

This clone has a single count. The CDR3 nucleotides read TGTGCCAGCAGTTACCGCCCTGGACTAGCAGACTACAATGAGCAGTTCTTC. Its protein is CASSYRPGLADYNEQFF. This chain links TRBV6-2 or TRBV6-3 with TRBJ2-1, with 8 positions matching TRBD2. CDR3 length equals 17 residues. V lost 2 bases, J lost 3 bases, and 9 bases stayed unmatched. Germline V gene lookup returns CDR1 MNHEY and CDR2 SVGEGT.

The V gene is TRBV24-1, the J gene TRBJ1-1, with 9 nucleotides matching TRBD1. The J segment lost 4 bases and the V segment lost 2 bases, leaving 1 base of the junction unmatched. The CDR3 spans 14 residues. The germline gives CDR1 KGHDR, CDR2 SFDVKD. For the CDR3, the DNA is TGTGCCACCAGTGATTCACAGGGGGCCACTGAAGCTTTCTTT. It specifies CATSDSQGATEAFF.

This chain uses TRBV19 with TRBJ2-3; tentatively, D is TRBD2 (6 bases). CDR1 and CDR2 from the germline V gene are LNHDA and SQIVND (reference sequence). The CDR3 runs 14 residues. The ends were cut back, 4 bases at V and 7 bases at J, with 15 bases in the middle. The CDR3 here is CASSKLAMGNTQYF. The CDR3 DNA sequence: TGTGCCAGTAGTAAGCTAGCGATGGGGAATACGCAGTATTTT.

In this sample, this clone turned up once. The chain carries TRBV9 and TRBJ1-4; D perhaps matches TRBD1 (5 bases). The ends were cut back, 0 bases at V and 6 bases at J, with 9 bases in the middle. This CDR3 is built from 14 residues. Germline V lookup: CDR1 SGDLS, CDR2 YYNGEE. The CDR3 spells CASSVGGEDEKLFF. CDR3 bases: TGTGCCAGCAGCGTAGGAGGGGAGGATGAAAAACTGTTTTTT. The variable domain in full, completed from reference TRBV9 and TRBJ1-4, reads DSGVTQTPKHLITATGQRVTLRCSPRSGDLSVYWYQQSLDQGLQFLIQYYNGEERAKGNILERFSAQQFPDLHSELNLSSLELGDSALYFCASSVGGEDEKLFFGSGTQLSVL.

This chain uses TRBV7-2 with TRBJ1-4; maybe TRBD1 (6 bases). V lost 3 bases and J lost 1, with 9 bases in between. The CDR3 contains 15 residues. Germline V gives CDR1 SGHTA, CDR2 FQGNSA. The CDR3 is CASSLVDRTNEKLFF. CDR3 nucleotides: TGTGCCAGCAGCTTGGTGGACAGAACTAATGAAAAACTGTTTTTT.

This clone was picked up a small number of times. The CDR3 loop is CASSLGHQNTGELFF. The CDR3 coding sequence is TGTGCCAGCAGCTTGGGACATCAGAACACCGGGGAGCTGTTTTTT. The rearrangement joins TRBV5-4 to TRBJ2-2, with no clear D. Germline V gene data show CDR1 as SGHNT and CDR2 as YYREEE (reference sequence). The CDR3 totals 15 residues. The germline V and J ends were trimmed by 0 bases and 1 base, with 7 bases remaining between them.

Here the CDR3 reads CASSTLGTSGMRGNIQYF. The CDR3 DNA reads as TGTGCCAGTAGTACCTTGGGGACTAGCGGGATGAGGGGAAACATTCAGTACTTC. The genes are TRBV19 and TRBJ2-4; 13 bases are shared with TRBD2. J was trimmed by 6 bases and V by 4 bases; bases with no gene match: 12. There are 18 residues in the CDR3. Germline CDR1 LNHDA, CDR2 SQIVND (reference sequence).

The chain carries TRBV28 and TRBJ1-6; D call uncertain. Trimming cost V 1 base and J 6 bases, with 10 bases left between them. The CDR3 is 15 residues long. The germline V gene has CDR1 MDHEN and CDR2 SYDVKM. CDR3 amino acids: CASSLLPTGNSPLHF. In nucleotides, the CDR3 is TGTGCCAGCAGTTTATTACCGACTGGTAATTCACCCCTCCACTTT.

This clone was recorded once. This chain uses TRBV19 with TRBJ2-5, with TRBD2 as a possible D gene (7 bases). The CDR3 loop spans 14 amino acids. CDR1 and CDR2 (germline): LNHDA, SQIVND (reference sequence). Trimming left V 4 bases short and J 4 bases short, with 13 bases between. The CDR3 sequence is CASSTGGGGETQYF. CDR3 DNA sequence: TGTGCCAGTAGTACAGGAGGGGGGGGAGAGACCCAGTACTTC.

This sequence joins TRBV28 and TRBJ1-5; D not resolved. Germline V lookup: CDR1 MDHEN, CDR2 SYDVKM. Trimming took off 6 bases at V and 3 bases at J, with 6 bases between the two ends. The CDR3 spans 12 residues. The CDR3 region is CASRSLNQPQHF. The CDR3 region has the DNA TGTGCCAGCAGGTCCCTCAATCAGCCCCAGCATTTT.

The chain combines TRBV28 with TRBJ2-3; the match to TRBD2 covers 8 bases. V was pared by 5 bases and J by 4 bases, with 11 bases of the junction left unmatched. This CDR3 contains 16 residues. CDR1 is MDHEN, CDR2 SYDVKM, per germline. CDR3 amino acids: CASSPSRAGAADTQYF. DNA of the CDR3: TGTGCCAGCAGTCCCTCCCGAGCGGGAGCGGCAGATACGCAGTATTTT.

V usage is TRBV28 and J usage is TRBJ1-2; D is ambiguous. Trimming left V 4 bases short and J 8 bases short, with 14 bases between. CDR3 length equals 13 residues. CDR1 and CDR2 from the germline V gene are MDHEN and SYDVKM. The CDR3 is CASSSLGREGYTF. CDR3 coding DNA: TGTGCCAGCAGTTCCTTGGGGAGGGAAGGCTACACCTTC.

The chain links TRBV5-8 to TRBJ2-3; 10 bases are a match to TRBD2. Germline lookup yields CDR1 SGHTS and CDR2 YDEGEE. V dropped 2 bases and J dropped 3; count of bases not matched to a gene: 3. The CDR3 is 15 residues long. The CDR3 DNA follows: TGTGCCAGCAGCTTACTAGCGGGATCTACAGATACGCAGTATTTT. This sequence encodes CASSLLAGSTDTQYF.